The 26 T cell receptor beta chains below were found in one sample sequenced in a study of cytomegalovirus exposure and HLA in healthy donors. The PCR had 60 Vbeta and 13 Jbeta primers. Only in-frame clones appear in the TCRdb table, and some are missing; sequencing was by immunoSEQ multiplex PCR. The sample includes 150,000 to 200,000 clones, roughly 70% seen only once; the top ten take more than 3%. The sequencing input was PBMCs. All receptors derive from a male donor in good health and CMV-seronegative.

V and J are TRBV9 and TRBJ1-2, with 10 bases fitting TRBD1. CDR3 size: 15 residues. Germline-derived CDR1 and CDR2 are SGDLS and YYNGEE. Germline trimming cut 7 bases from V and 3 bases from J; bases unmatched to any gene: 9. The CDR3 protein is CASFSRDRGDYGYTF. The DNA for the CDR3 is TGTGCCAGCTTTTCCCGGGACAGGGGTGACTATGGCTACACCTTC.

The chain is built from TRBV5-4 and TRBJ1-3; D not certain. CDR1 SGHNT and CDR2 YYREEE come from the germline V gene (reference sequence). With 0 bases removed from V and 2 bases from J, the gap between germline ends came to 6 bases. This CDR3 has 14 residues. CDR3 region: CASSLAGAGNTIYF. CDR3 nucleotide sequence: TGTGCCAGCAGCTTGGCCGGGGCTGGAAACACCATATATTTT. The whole variable domain, remainder taken from reference TRBV5-4 and TRBJ1-3, is ETGVTQSPTHLIKTRGQQVTLRCSSQSGHNTVSWYQQALGQGPQFIFQYYREEENGRGNFPPRFSGLQFPNYSSELNVNALELDDSALYLCASSLAGAGNTIYFGEGSWLTVV.

This clone was seen just once. This chain links TRBV6-4 with TRBJ2-6; 10 bases fit TRBD1. The CDR3 contains 15 residues. The V gene end was trimmed by 6 bases and the J gene end by 1 base; junction bases not matched to a gene: 0. Germline lookup yields CDR1 MRHNA and CDR2 SNTAGT. CDR3 protein: CASRDRGSGANVLTF. The CDR3 DNA is TGTGCCAGCAGGGACAGGGGGTCTGGGGCCAACGTCCTGACTTTC.

The rearrangement links TRBV5-1 to TRBJ2-1, with 9 bases that match TRBD1. Germline assignment: CDR1 SGHRS and CDR2 YFSETQ. The junction had 7 bases not matched to a gene; V was cut back by 4 bases and J by 8 bases. The CDR3 loop spans 14 amino acids. The chain's CDR3 is CASSEGQGRDEQFF. For the CDR3, the DNA is TGCGCCAGCAGCGAGGGACAGGGCCGCGATGAGCAGTTCTTC.

The chain uses TRBV28 and TRBJ1-4; TRBD1 agrees at 11 bases. Germline CDR1 MDHEN, CDR2 SYDVKM. CDR3 length: 17 amino acids. Trimming at V came to 6 bases and at J to 1 base, leaving 7 bases not matched to a gene. The CDR3: CASSPGQGALTNEKLFF. CDR3 DNA: TGTGCCAGCAGCCCTGGACAGGGGGCGCTAACTAATGAAAAACTGTTTTTT.

This chain links TRBV4-3 with TRBJ2-1; 15 bases are shared with TRBD2. CDR1 and CDR2 (germline): LGHNA, YSLEER. The CDR3 is 15 residues long. Germline trimming cut 3 bases from V and 10 bases from J; bases unmatched to any gene: 4. DNA of the CDR3: TGCGCCAGCAGCCAGGAGGGACTAGCGGGAGGAGAGCAGTTCTTC. Protein sequence: CASSQEGLAGGEQFF.

The V gene is TRBV6-5, the J gene TRBJ1-3; D remains unclear. V lost 8 bases and J lost 0, with 8 bases in between. CDR3 size: 13 residues. Germline V gene sequence: CDR1 MNHEY, CDR2 SVGAGI. In nucleotides, the CDR3 is TGTGCCAGCGGGCAGACCTCTGGAAACACCATATATTTT. Translated: CASGQTSGNTIYF.

The rearrangement links TRBV6-6 to TRBJ2-2; 11 nucleotides align to TRBD2. J was trimmed by 4 bases and V by 7 bases; bases with no gene match: 2. The CDR3 is made up of 14 amino acids. Germline lookup yields CDR1 MNHNY and CDR2 SVGAGI (reference sequence). The CDR3: CASMGTSGTGELFF. CDR3 DNA: TGTGCCAGCATGGGGACTAGCGGCACCGGGGAGCTGTTTTTT.

This clone was recorded a few times. This sequence joins TRBV19 and TRBJ2-6; D is perhaps TRBD2 (6 bases). V was cut by 6 bases and J by 4 bases, with 25 bases left in between. The V gene's germline CDR1 is LNHDA and CDR2 SQIVND (reference sequence). CDR3 size: 19 residues. The CDR3 loop reads CASRVSDWRGGRGANVLTF. The CDR3 nucleotides are TGTGCCAGTAGGGTCTCGGACTGGAGGGGTGGGAGAGGGGCCAACGTCCTGACTTTC.

Points on this clone: The sample contains more than one DNA sequence encoding this CDR3. The chain joins TRBV6-6 to TRBJ2-7, with D possibly matching TRBD1 (5 bases). Germline CDR1 is MNHNY and CDR2 is SVGAGI (reference sequence). This CDR3 comprises 14 residues. Trimming stripped 0 bases from V and 2 bases from J, with 8 bases between. The CDR3: CASSYSQGTYEQYF. CDR3 DNA: TGTGCCAGCAGTTACTCCCAGGGAACCTACGAGCAGTACTTC.

CDR3 sequence (DNA): TGCGCCAGCAGCTCTGGAAGCGGGAGGGCCGCTTTTTATGAGCAGTTCTTC. Protein product: CASSSGSGRAAFYEQFF. V usage is TRBV5-1 and J usage is TRBJ2-1; 10 bases are a match to TRBD2. The trim removed 3 bases at V and 8 bases at J, leaving 14 bases unmatched. The V gene's germline CDR1 is SGHRS and CDR2 YFSETQ. This CDR3 contains 17 residues.

This sequence joins TRBV9 and TRBJ1-6, with TRBD1 identical over 7 bases. CDR3 size: 14 residues. Germline CDR1 SGDLS, CDR2 YYNGEE. Trimming took 0 bases from V and 7 from J; bases not matched to a gene: 1. The CDR3 bases are TGTGCCAGCAGCGTAGAGGGACAGAATTCACCCCTCCACTTT. Amino acids: CASSVEGQNSPLHF.

The chain employs TRBV6-6 and TRBJ2-7; D is possibly TRBD1 (6 bases). V lost 6 bases, J lost 5 bases, and 11 bases lay in between. The CDR3 extends over 12 amino acids. Germline CDR1 and CDR2: MNHNY and SVGAGI (reference sequence). The CDR3 DNA reads as TGTGCCAGCAGCATAGGACAGAACGAGCAGTACTTC. Encoded protein: CASSIGQNEQYF.

V gene TRBV7-3 combines with J gene TRBJ2-1, with D possibly matching TRBD2 (6 bases). V shed 5 bases and J shed 4 bases, with 18 bases lying between them. This CDR3 has 16 amino acids. From germline, CDR1 is SGHTA and CDR2 FQGTGA. The DNA for the CDR3 is TGTGCCAGCAGCCCTGTCTCCGGGAGTGGGTACAATGAGCAGTTCTTC. It specifies CASSPVSGSGYNEQFF.

The chain carries TRBV5-1 and TRBJ2-1, with 9 positions matching TRBD1. Germline values: CDR1 SGHRS, CDR2 YFSETQ. V was clipped by 4 bases and J by 9 bases; unmatched bases: 2. The CDR3 totals 12 residues. The CDR3 here is CASSPDRGEQFF. In nucleotides, the CDR3 is TGCGCCAGCAGCCCGGACAGGGGTGAGCAGTTCTTC.

This clone was detected only a few times. This rearrangement joins TRBV9 to TRBJ1-1; D might be TRBD1 (5 bases). Germline loops: CDR1 SGDLS, CDR2 YYNGEE. This CDR3 contains 14 residues. V gave up 0 bases and J gave up 4 bases, with 10 bases separating them. The CDR3 bases are TGTGCCAGCAGCGTAGGGGGCCGTATCACTGAAGCTTTCTTT. Translation gives CASSVGGRITEAFF.

This clone was seen only a few times. The rearrangement uses TRBV28 and TRBJ1-2, with no clear D. V lost 8 bases and J lost 4, with 11 bases in between. The germline V gene encodes CDR1 MDHEN and CDR2 SYDVKM. The CDR3 is made up of 12 amino acids. CDR3 in amino acids: CASSNPGYGYTF. CDR3 coding DNA: TGTGCCAGCTCCAACCCAGGCTATGGCTACACCTTC.

The rearrangement links TRBV5-1 to TRBJ1-5; 9 bases line up with TRBD1. Germline CDR1 is SGHRS and CDR2 is YFSETQ. The CDR3 runs 15 residues. After removal of 2 bases from V and 1 base from J, the junction contained 1 base not matched to a gene. The CDR3 loop reads CASSFTGGSNQPQHF. DNA for the CDR3: TGCGCCAGCAGCTTTACAGGGGGCAGCAATCAGCCCCAGCATTTT.

The V call is TRBV9, the J call TRBJ2-7, with 8 bases identical to TRBD1. This CDR3 is 14 amino acids long. CDR1 and CDR2 from the germline V gene are SGDLS and YYNGEE. Germline trimming cut 4 bases from V and 2 bases from J; bases unmatched to any gene: 5. The CDR3 DNA reads as TGTGCCAGCAGCCAGGACAGGGACCCCTACGAGCAGTACTTC. It yields the protein CASSQDRDPYEQYF.

The chain combines TRBV30 with TRBJ1-5, with D perhaps matching TRBD1 (6 bases). V was shortened by 2 bases and J by 1 base, with 15 bases between the two germline ends. The CDR3 spans 16 residues. In germline, CDR1 is GTSNPN, CDR2 SVGIG (reference sequence). The CDR3 loop reads CAWSQTGKWSNQPQHF. Here the CDR3 DNA reads TGTGCCTGGAGTCAAACAGGGAAGTGGAGCAATCAGCCCCAGCATTTT.

The chain joins TRBV4-3 to TRBJ1-2; a possible D gene is TRBD1 (5 bases). The V gene lost 2 bases and the J gene lost 0 bases, with 7 bases spanning the gap. Per germline, CDR1 LGHNA and CDR2 YSLEER. This CDR3 comprises 14 residues. This chain's CDR3 is CASSQLTANYGYTF. The CDR3 nucleotides read TGCGCCAGCAGCCAACTGACAGCTAACTATGGCTACACCTTC.

Note on this clone: Different DNA sequences within this sample yield the same CDR3. The genes are TRBV30 and TRBJ2-1, with TRBD2 as a possible D gene (6 bases). The germline gives CDR1 GTSNPN, CDR2 SVGIG (reference sequence). V lost 3 bases, J lost 10 bases, and 16 bases lay in between. This CDR3 is built from 13 residues. This CDR3 reads CAWSLAGTREQFF. The CDR3, as DNA: TGTGCCTGGAGCCTGGCGGGGACCCGGGAGCAGTTCTTC.

V gene TRBV29-1 combines with J gene TRBJ2-2; the D gene is possibly TRBD2 (6 bases). The V and J ends lost 5 bases and 7 bases respectively, with 8 bases between them. This CDR3 contains 11 residues. Germline V lookup: CDR1 SQVTM, CDR2 ANQGSEA. Here the CDR3 reads CSVRGNGELFF. CDR3 bases: TGCAGCGTTCGGGGGAACGGGGAGCTGTTTTTT.

CDR3 region: CAISENEGATQYF. The CDR3 DNA follows: TGTGCCATCAGTGAGAATGAGGGGGCGACCCAGTACTTC. The V gene is TRBV10-3, the J gene TRBJ2-5; TRBD1 matches at 7 bases. Germline CDR1 reads ENHRY; CDR2 reads SYGVKD. J was trimmed by 7 bases and V by 2 bases; bases with no gene match: 4. The CDR3 has 13 amino acids.

The rearrangement links TRBV2 to TRBJ1-5, with D unresolved. Germline V gene lookup returns CDR1 SNHLY and CDR2 FYNNEI. The CDR3 has 15 residues. The V gene lost 7 bases and the J gene lost 0 bases, with 13 bases spanning the gap. CDR3 nucleotides: TGTGCCAGCAAACCGACATGGCTTAGCAATCAGCCCCAGCATTTT. This translates into CASKPTWLSNQPQHF.

The chain combines TRBV5-1 with TRBJ2-5; D may be TRBD2 (5 bases). The CDR3 runs 18 residues. Trimming shortened V by 3 bases and J by 5 bases, and 26 bases separated the two germline ends. Germline V gene sequence: CDR1 SGHRS, CDR2 YFSETQ. CDR3 DNA: TGCGCCAGCAGCTCGGCGGTATTAAGGGCCGGGGATAAGGAGACCCAGTACTTC. Amino acids: CASSSAVLRAGDKETQYF.